Sequencing of this T cell receptor beta chain was carried out in a study of blood T cells in healthy people across ages. The V and J ends lost 1 base and 3 bases, in that order; junction bases with no gene match: 16. CDR1 and CDR2 (germline): DFQATT, SNEGSKA (reference sequence). CDR3 length: 20 residues. The study's findings and limits: Naive CD4+ cell counts and diversity both ran higher in long-lived than in aged donors. Nothing was known about donor CMV status, and this possibly confounded expanded clonotype changes. Significant beta diversity loss was already apparent by age approximately 42, declining roughly linearly.

The authors ran a second PCR of roughly 6 to 12 cycles using a sample-barcoded 5' primer and a J-beta primer mix. Each cDNA molecule carried a tag from a template-switch adaptor that contained 12 random nucleotides. A single record per CDR3 protein comes from TCRdb applying MiXCR to the 5' RACE reads. The sample has about a million distinct CDR3 sequences, roughly 47% seen once; the top ten hold 20% to 25%. Remarks on this clonotype: Its antigen remains unidentified.

The chain couples TRBV20-1 to TRBJ2-1, with 12 bases that match TRBD2. Specimen: blood. This sequence was found in a woman aged 55-75 years in good health. Here the CDR3 DNA reads TGCAGTGCTAGAGTTCCCGTGACTAGCGGGAGACGGGGGGGCTACAATGAGCAGTTCTTC. Protein sequence: CSARVPVTSGRRGGYNEQFF.